The rows below give T cell receptor beta chains drawn from one sample of a study of cytomegalovirus exposure and HLA in healthy donors. Some clones are missing from TCRdb's copy, which holds only in-frame ones; the method was immunoSEQ multiplex PCR. The sample lists 150,000 to 200,000 clones, over 70% occurring once. Sequencing input: PBMCs. The receptors stem from a man between 25 and 39 years old in good health and CMV-seropositive. Both conserved end residues are part of each CDR3. The order of the fields is CDR3 length, V gene, clone size, D gene, J gene, CDR3 DNA, CDR3 protein. A D gene is named only where the DNA matches it firmly. Some rows mark clone size as missing; the rest say once, few, many or name a class of expanded clone.

16	TRBV7-6	NA	TRBD1	TRBJ2-3	TGTGCCAGCAGCGGACCGGGACAGGGGGTTGGGGATACGCAGTATTTT	CASSGPGQGVGDTQYF
15	TRBV13	NA	NA	TRBJ1-2	TGTGCCAGCAGCTTAGGACAGTACACTGGGTATGGCTACACCTTC	CASSLGQYTGYGYTF
15	TRBV4-1	NA	TRBD1	TRBJ1-5	TGCGCCAGCAGCCTAACGACAGGGGGCTATCAGCCCCAGCATTTT	CASSLTTGGYQPQHF
12	TRBV7-9	NA	NA	TRBJ2-5	TGTGCCAGCAGCCTCCTTGCAGGTACCCAGTACTTC	CASSLLAGTQYF
10	TRBV25-1	NA	NA	TRBJ2-7	TGTGCCAGCAGTGTGCGGGGACAGAGCTTC	CASSVRGQSF
16	TRBV5-1	NA	TRBD1	TRBJ2-7	TGCGCCAGCAGCCCTCAACAGGGGGCGCCGAGTGTTCAACAGTACTTC	CASSPQQGAPSVQQYF
14	TRBV7-9	NA	NA	TRBJ2-3	TGTGCCAGCAGCTTTGGCTATCGAGGGGATACGCAGTATTTT	CASSFGYRGDTQYF
14	TRBV11-3	NA	NA	TRBJ2-1	TGTGCCAGCAGCTTAGTTCAGGGGAGGGGTGAGCAGTTCTTC	CASSLVQGRGEQFF
13	TRBV13	NA	TRBD2	TRBJ2-7	TGTGCCACCGGGACTAGCGGGAGCTACGAGCAGTACTTC	CATGTSGSYEQYF
17	TRBV4-3	NA	TRBD1	TRBJ2-1	TGCGCCAGCAGCCAAGATGGTCTAACAGGGGCCTACAATGAGCAGTTCTTC	CASSQDGLTGAYNEQFF
14	TRBV19	NA	TRBD1	TRBJ2-5	TGTGCCAGTAGTCCGACAGGGGGCAGCGAGACCCAGTACTTC	CASSPTGGSETQYF
14	TRBV5-1	NA	NA	TRBJ2-7	TGCGCCAGCAGCTTGGATGCGGGGTACTACGAGCAGTACTTC	CASSLDAGYYEQYF
17	TRBV15	NA	NA	TRBJ2-3	TGTGCCACCAGCAGAGATCTGAGGGGGACGGGCACAGATACGCAGTATTTT	CATSRDLRGTGTDTQYF
15	TRBV7-3	NA	NA	TRBJ2-2	TGTGCCAGCAGCTTTTTTAGCGGGAACACCGGGGAGCTGTTTTTT	CASSFFSGNTGELFF
14	TRBV14	NA	NA	TRBJ1-1	TGTGCCAGCAGCCAGACACGGGAGAACACTGAAGCTTTCTTT	CASSQTRENTEAFF
16	TRBV19	once	NA	TRBJ2-3	TGTGCCAGTGCCTCTTGGGGGCCAACCGGGACAGATACGCAGTATTTT	CASASWGPTGTDTQYF
16	TRBV6-6	NA	TRBD1	TRBJ2-1	TGTGCCAGCAGTTCTCGCCGGGACAGCGCTTACAATGAGCAGTTCTTC	CASSSRRDSAYNEQFF
17	TRBV4-2	NA	TRBD2	TRBJ2-2	TGTGCCAGCAGCCAAGAAGTAGCGGGGGGCCTGTCCGGGGAGCTGTTTTTT	CASSQEVAGGLSGELFF
12	TRBV19	NA	NA	TRBJ2-5	TGTGCCAGTAGTAGAACCGGGGAGACCCAGTACTTC	CASSRTGETQYF
16	TRBV15	NA	TRBD1	TRBJ2-7	TGTGCCACCAGCAGAGATCTGGGACAGGGGGCCAACGAGCAGTACTTC	CATSRDLGQGANEQYF
14	TRBV30	NA	TRBD1	TRBJ2-1	TGTGCCTGGAGTAGGGACAGAAAATACAATGAGCAGTTCTTC	CAWSRDRKYNEQFF
15	TRBV7-2	NA	NA	TRBJ2-5	TGTGCCAGCAGCCCCGGGACTCCGCGGTTTGAGACCCAGTACTTC	CASSPGTPRFETQYF
16	TRBV27	NA	NA	TRBJ2-3	TGTGCCAGCAGCCCCGGGCCCGGACAGCGCACAGATACGCAGTATTTT	CASSPGPGQRTDTQYF
15	TRBV7-9	many	NA	TRBJ1-4	TGTGCCAGCAGCTTAGAACGGGCAACTAATGAAAAACTGTTTTTT	CASSLERATNEKLFF
14	TRBV13	NA	TRBD1	TRBJ1-2	TGTGCCAGCAGCCGCCGGGACAGGGGTTATGGCTACACCTTC	CASSRRDRGYGYTF
14	TRBV28	once	NA	TRBJ1-5	TGTGCCAGCAGTTGGGGGCGTAGCAATCAGCCCCAGCATTTT	CASSWGRSNQPQHF
17	TRBV7-9	NA	NA	TRBJ2-2	TGTGCCAGCAGCCCCCCCGGGGCGGGGAAAAGGGCCGGGGAGCTGTTTTTT	CASSPPGAGKRAGELFF
15	TRBV10-2	few	NA	TRBJ1-5	TGCGCCAGCAGTGGAGGGGGGGATCGCAATCAGCCCCAGCATTTT	CASSGGGDRNQPQHF
16	TRBV2	NA	TRBD1	TRBJ2-1	TGTGCCAGCATCCCGGGCCGGGACAGGGGAGTAGGTGAGCAGTTCTTC	CASIPGRDRGVGEQFF
15	TRBV5-1	NA	NA	TRBJ2-5	TGCGCCAGCAGCTTGAAAGTCCAGGGCCAAGAGACCCAGTACTTC	CASSLKVQGQETQYF
15	TRBV4-1	NA	TRBD2	TRBJ2-7	TGCGCCAGCAGCCCCCGGGGAGCGGGGGTCTACGAGCAGTACTTC	CASSPRGAGVYEQYF
15	TRBV30	few	NA	TRBJ2-4	TGTGCCTGGAGTGTACGGGGGGCGACCAAAAACATTCAGTACTTC	CAWSVRGATKNIQYF
16	TRBV11-3	NA	NA	TRBJ2-5	TGTGCCAGCAGCACACACCGGGATCAGAGTGGAGAGACCCAGTACTTC	CASSTHRDQSGETQYF
17	TRBV4-1	NA	TRBD1	TRBJ2-5	TGCGCCAGCAGCCATAGAGACTTCGACAGGGCGAAACAGACCCAGTACTTC	CASSHRDFDRAKQTQYF
14	TRBV5-6	NA	TRBD1	TRBJ1-1	TGTGCCAGCAGCTTAGGGACAGGCAACACTGAAGCTTTCTTT	CASSLGTGNTEAFF
13	TRBV18	NA	NA	TRBJ2-7	TGTGCCAGCTCACGGGGGACTGACTCCGAGCAGTACTTC	CASSRGTDSEQYF
13	TRBV2	NA	NA	TRBJ2-7	TGTGCCAGCAAGGAGACTTACCTCTACGAGCAGTACTTC	CASKETYLYEQYF
16	TRBV27	NA	NA	TRBJ1-2	TGTGCCAGCAGTTCCCTTAGCGAAGGTACGCTCCACGGCTACACCTTC	CASSSLSEGTLHGYTF
13	TRBV4-2	NA	NA	TRBJ1-1	TGTGCCAGCAGCCAAGGCCCGAGCACTGAAGCTTTCTTT	CASSQGPSTEAFF
14	TRBV5-1	NA	TRBD1	TRBJ1-1	TGCGCCAGCAGCTTGGCCGGACAGGGAACTGAAGCTTTCTTT	CASSLAGQGTEAFF
13	TRBV2	NA	NA	TRBJ2-7	TGTGCCAGCAGCGCGGGGAAAATCTACGAGCAGTACTTC	CASSAGKIYEQYF
14	TRBV28	NA	NA	TRBJ1-4	TGTGCCAGCAGTGAAACAGGGAATAATGAAAAACTGTTTTTT	CASSETGNNEKLFF
14	TRBV5-4	NA	NA	TRBJ2-7	TGTGCCAGCAGCTTGGAGAGGGACTCCTACGAGCAGTACTTC	CASSLERDSYEQYF
14	TRBV6-6	NA	NA	TRBJ2-7	TGTGCCAGCAGACCCGGACACCCGACTTACGAGCAGTACTTC	CASRPGHPTYEQYF
13	TRBV25-1	once	NA	TRBJ2-1	TGTGCCAGCAGTACTCGACAGTACAATGAGCAGTTCTTC	CASSTRQYNEQFF
15	TRBV5-1	few	TRBD1	TRBJ1-5	TGCGCCAGCAGCTTAACGACAGGGGGCAATCAGCCCCAGCATTTT	CASSLTTGGNQPQHF
17	TRBV14	NA	TRBD1	TRBJ2-2	TGTGCCAGCAGCCAAATAAGCAGGGGGCGGCACACCGGGGAGCTGTTTTTT	CASSQISRGRHTGELFF
11	TRBV27	NA	NA	TRBJ1-1	TGTGCCAGCATCAGGGGCACTGAAGCTTTCTTT	CASIRGTEAFF